Listed here are 9 T cell receptor beta chains from one sample, sequenced in a study of identical twins. Each CDR3 protein gets one entry after TCRdb re-called the 5' RACE reads with MiXCR. The sample includes some 1,600,000 distinct CDR3 sequences, under 35% seen only once; the top ten take about 0.25%. The sample comprised cord blood. These TCRs come from a newborn girl in good health.

A note on this clonotype: A much more abundant neighbour one base away suggests this may be a read error. V is TRBV29-1 and J is TRBJ1-2; a weak D match, TRBD1 (5 bases). Germline V lookup: CDR1 SQVTM, CDR2 ANQGSEA. Trimming shortened V by 4 bases and J by 2 bases, and 14 bases separated the two germline ends. The CDR3 consists of 14 residues. The CDR3 protein is CSVGVTGGNYGYTF. In DNA, the CDR3 is TGCAGCGTTGGGGTGACCGGGGGAAACTATGGCTACACCTTC.

The rearrangement joins TRBV2 to TRBJ1-4; 7 bases match TRBD1. This CDR3 spans 15 amino acids. Trimming cost V 4 bases and J 4 bases; bases outside gene matches: 6. The germline V gene has CDR1 SNHLY and CDR2 FYNNEI. The CDR3 region is CASSGSGQVNEKLFF. DNA for the CDR3: TGTGCCAGCAGTGGGTCTGGACAGGTTAATGAAAAACTGTTTTTT.

This clonotype was observed once. A read error may explain this, as a much larger clone is one base away. The V and J genes are TRBV20-1 and TRBJ2-1, with D maybe TRBD2 (5 bases). Germline lookup yields CDR1 DFQATT and CDR2 SNEGSKA (reference sequence). The germline V and J ends were trimmed by 5 bases and 10 bases, with 21 bases remaining between them. This CDR3 comprises 14 residues. This CDR3 reads CSAYGVEPTYEQFF. The DNA for the CDR3 is TGCAGTGCTTACGGGGTGGAGCCTACCTACGAGCAGTTCTTC.

This clonotype showed up just a few times. The chain combines TRBV12-3 or TRBV12-4 with TRBJ2-3, with D tentatively TRBD2 (5 bases). Trimming stripped 0 bases from V and 6 bases from J, with 13 bases between. The CDR3 length is 15 residues. The CDR3 region is CASSLAVGVRDTQYF. The CDR3 DNA reads TGTGCCAGCAGTTTAGCGGTCGGGGTCAGGGATACGCAGTATTTT.

This clonotype was counted only a few times. The chain combines TRBV20-1 with TRBJ2-1; 10 positions match TRBD2. The germline V gene has CDR1 DFQATT and CDR2 SNEGSKA (reference sequence). J gave up 5 bases and V 3 bases, and 7 bases lay outside the gene matches. CDR3 size: 15 residues. CDR3 in amino acids: CSARPLAGAHNEQFF. The CDR3 DNA reads TGCAGTGCTAGGCCCCTAGCGGGAGCTCACAATGAGCAGTTCTTC.

A few counts support this clonotype. The rearrangement links TRBV20-1 to TRBJ2-5, with no clear D. The CDR3 is 12 residues long. Deletions cut 2 bases from V and 0 bases from J, with 4 bases between. The germline gives CDR1 DFQATT, CDR2 SNEGSKA (reference sequence). CDR3 in DNA: TGCAGTGCTAGACAAAACCAAGAGACCCAGTACTTC. This sequence encodes CSARQNQETQYF.

This clonotype was picked up many times. V gene TRBV2 combines with J gene TRBJ2-4; D not certain. The CDR3 is made up of 14 amino acids. The V gene's germline CDR1 is SNHLY and CDR2 FYNNEI. V lost 3 bases, J lost 0 bases, and 6 bases lay in between. CDR3 in DNA: TGTGCCAGCAGTGAGAGCCTAGCCAAAAACATTCAGTACTTC. It yields the protein CASSESLAKNIQYF.

The chain uses TRBV6-1 and TRBJ1-5, with 7 bases identical to TRBD1. Germline CDR1 MNHNS, CDR2 SASEGT. The CDR3 length is 16 residues. The V and J ends lost 8 bases and 4 bases, in that order; junction bases with no gene match: 14. The CDR3 loop reads CASLSRTGLVNQPQHF. CDR3 nucleotide sequence: TGTGCCAGCTTAAGTCGGACAGGTCTCGTTAATCAGCCCCAGCATTTT.

There are a few counts of this clonotype. This chain links TRBV28 with TRBJ1-6, with TRBD1 as a possible D gene (6 bases). V lost 7 bases and J lost 5, with 15 bases in between. The CDR3 totals 15 residues. Per the germline V gene, CDR1 is MDHEN and CDR2 is SYDVKM. CDR3 protein: CASIDGQRHNSPLHF. CDR3 DNA: TGTGCCAGCATCGATGGACAGCGGCATAATTCACCCCTCCACTTT.